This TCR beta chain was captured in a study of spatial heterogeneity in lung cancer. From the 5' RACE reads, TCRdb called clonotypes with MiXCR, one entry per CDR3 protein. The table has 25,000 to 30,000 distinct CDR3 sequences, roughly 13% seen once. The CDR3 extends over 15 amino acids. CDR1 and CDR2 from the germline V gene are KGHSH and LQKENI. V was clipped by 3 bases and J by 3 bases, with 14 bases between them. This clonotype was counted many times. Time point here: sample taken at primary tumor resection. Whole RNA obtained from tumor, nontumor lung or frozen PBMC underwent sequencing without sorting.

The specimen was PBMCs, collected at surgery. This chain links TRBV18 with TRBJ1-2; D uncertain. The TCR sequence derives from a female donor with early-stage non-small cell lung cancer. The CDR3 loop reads CASSPVTTTDYGYTF. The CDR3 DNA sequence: TGTGCCAGCTCACCCGTGACAACGACGGACTATGGCTACACCTTC.